This entry is about one T cell receptor beta chain. Its antigen is not known. V dropped 7 bases and J dropped 8; count of bases not matched to a gene: 8. The CDR3 has 14 residues. Per germline, CDR1 SGHNT and CDR2 YENEEA. The record originates from a study of T cell responses to AZD1222 COVID-19 vaccine. The assay was immunoSEQ multiplex PCR, and TCRdb's table has in-frame clones only and misses some. The sample has roughly 200,000 clones, about 92% seen once. General observations from the study: Repertoires were obtained only post-peak T cell response. Mostly white British, mostly female donors; authors suggested clonal diversity may be underestimated. At baseline, just a handful of AZD1222 recipients tested seropositive. Spike-specific TCR depth and breadth grew after two AZD1222 doses.

The source was peripheral blood, collected 28 days after the second dose of the MenACWY control vaccine. The origin of this receptor is an adult who received the MenACWY meningococcal vaccine as a control. The chain is built from TRBV11-3 and TRBJ1-6, with 7 bases identical to TRBD1. DNA of the CDR3: TGTGCCAGCACCTACGGGACAGTTGATTCACCCCTCCACTTT. As protein: CASTYGTVDSPLHF.